This T cell receptor beta chain was recorded in a study of blood T cell repertoires in COVID-19. In the study overall: Nucleic acid was either cDNA or gDNA, and it came from T cells, B-cell-depleted T cells, or PBMCs.

Measured with immunoSEQ multiplex PCR; TCRdb has only the in-frame clones, and not every one. The data hold some 240,000 clones, with 92% observed a single time. V lost 2 bases to trimming and J lost 5 bases, with 13 bases between them. CDR3 size: 15 residues. From germline, CDR1 is MGHRA and CDR2 YSYEKL. Sequenced: peripheral blood. V and J are TRBV4-1 and TRBJ1-5; TRBD1 is a possible D gene (5 bases). The clonotype comes from a man aged 60 to 75 with COVID-19, enrolled during active disease. CDR3 coding DNA: TGCGCCAGCAGCCAAAAGGAGACAGTCGATCAGCCCCAGCATTTT. Translated: CASSQKETVDQPQHF.